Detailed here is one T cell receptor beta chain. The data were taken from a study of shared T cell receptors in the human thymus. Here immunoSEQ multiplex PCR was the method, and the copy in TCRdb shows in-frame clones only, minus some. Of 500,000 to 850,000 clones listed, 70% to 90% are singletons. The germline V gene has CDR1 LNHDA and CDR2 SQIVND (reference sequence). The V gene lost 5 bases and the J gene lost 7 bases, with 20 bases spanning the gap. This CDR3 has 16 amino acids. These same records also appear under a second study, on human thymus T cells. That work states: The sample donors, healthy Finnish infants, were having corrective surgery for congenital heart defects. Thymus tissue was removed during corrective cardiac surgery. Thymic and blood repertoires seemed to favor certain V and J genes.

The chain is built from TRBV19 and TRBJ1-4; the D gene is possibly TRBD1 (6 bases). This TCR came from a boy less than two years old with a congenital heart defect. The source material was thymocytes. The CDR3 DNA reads TGTGCCAGTAGTCCCCCCAGGGGTGGCTTAGGTGAAAAACTGTTTTTT. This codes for CASSPPRGGLGEKLFF.